Sequencing of this T cell receptor beta chain was carried out in a study of CD8+ T cells in alopecia areata. Extracted RNA was reverse transcribed into cDNA, the sequencing template. Assay used: immunoSEQ multiplex PCR; TCRdb lists only in-frame clones, some missing. The repertoire holds approximately 210,000 clones, with under 70% as singletons. Stated treatment: oral pan-JAK inhibitor, 5-10 mg twice daily. It was from alopecia areata patients that lesional scalp punch biopsies and peripheral blood were collected. This TCR was recovered from a human donor with alopecia areata. The source material was CD4+ T cells sorted from blood, sampled at week 44, from a patient treated with tofacitinib.

CDR3 in amino acids: CASSLDIAVNTGELFF. DNA for the CDR3: TGTGCCAGCAGCTTAGATATAGCGGTTAACACCGGGGAGCTGTTTTTT. The rearrangement uses TRBV5-4 and TRBJ2-2, with D tentatively TRBD2 (6 bases). The V gene lost 2 bases and the J gene lost 2 bases, with 13 bases spanning the gap. Germline CDR1 SGHNT, CDR2 YYREEE (reference sequence). The CDR3 has 16 residues.